This paragraph reports one TCR beta chain. Its specificity is not known. Primers included in the PCR were 60 Vbeta and 13 Jbeta primers. TCRdb keeps only in-frame clones here, not all; method: immunoSEQ multiplex PCR. This table holds under 130,000 clones, around 80% found once. The sample is drawn from a study of cytomegalovirus exposure and HLA in healthy donors. The wider study: HLA-typed donors contributed some 77 million unique TCRs, which were held in an early data release.

With V trimmed by 6 bases and J by 3 bases, 6 bases remained unmatched. The germline CDR1 and CDR2 sequences are MNHEY and SMNVEV (reference sequence). CDR3 length equals 14 residues. Study-wide results and limits: Per a prior analysis, the majority of TCR beta V segments were productive roughly 87% or roughly 30% of the time. Many donors shared some public TCRs, even though most TCR sequences were rare. Specificity for CMV antigens was confirmed in vitro for a few of the CMV-associated chains.

The chain links TRBV27 to TRBJ1-2; 8 bases align to TRBD1. The specimen was PBMCs. The receptor was isolated from a middle-aged man in good health and CMV-seropositive. This CDR3 is CASRPGGTDYGYTF. The DNA for the CDR3 is TGTGCCAGCAGACCAGGGGGCACGGACTATGGCTACACCTTC.